The 14 T cell receptor beta chains reported below all come from one sample, sequenced in a study of T cell responses to AZD1222 COVID-19 vaccine. Here immunoSEQ multiplex PCR was the method, and the copy in TCRdb shows in-frame clones only, minus some. The sample lists fewer than 250,000 clones; about 92% were seen once. The specimen was peripheral blood, collected on day 0 of AZD1222 vaccination. The receptor source for this set is an adult in good health.

CDR3 protein: CASSLLQGADTEAFF. The CDR3 DNA sequence: TGCGCCAGCAGCCTACTACAGGGGGCGGACACTGAAGCTTTCTTT. This chain joins TRBV5-1 and TRBJ1-1; 9 bases agree with TRBD1. This CDR3 has 15 residues. V shed 4 bases and J 3 bases; nucleotides not matched to a gene: 7. From germline, CDR1 is SGHRS and CDR2 YFSETQ.

This chain connects TRBV6-1 to TRBJ2-1, with D tentatively TRBD1 (5 bases). The germline V gene has CDR1 MNHNS and CDR2 SASEGT. V dropped 2 bases and J dropped 9 bases, with 11 bases sitting between them. This CDR3 has 13 residues. In DNA, the CDR3 is TGTGCCAGCAGTGAAAGGGGCCCCGGTGAGCAGTTCTTC. Translating it yields CASSERGPGEQFF.

The chain carries TRBV7-8 and TRBJ1-2, with a possible D match to TRBD1 (5 bases). Germline assignment: CDR1 SGHVS and CDR2 FQNEAQ. The CDR3 has 15 residues. V gave up 5 bases and J gave up 6 bases, with 19 bases separating them. The CDR3 region has the DNA TGTGCCAGCAGCCTCCGGGTCGGGGGGAATCATGGCTACACCTTC. It is translated as CASSLRVGGNHGYTF.

The chain has TRBV7-7 and TRBJ1-4; D remains ambiguous. This CDR3 is built from 15 residues. Germline values: CDR1 SSHAT, CDR2 FNYEAQ (reference sequence). V was shortened by 1 base and J by 3 bases, with 9 bases between the two germline ends. CDR3 sequence: CASSLVAGPNEKLFF. The DNA for the CDR3 is TGTGCCAGCAGCTTAGTCGCGGGTCCTAATGAAAAACTGTTTTTT.

This rearrangement joins TRBV12-3 or TRBV12-4 to TRBJ2-5; D perhaps matches TRBD2 (7 bases). This CDR3 is built from 13 residues. Trimming shortened V by 11 bases and J by 4 bases, and 17 bases separated the two germline ends. CDR3 nucleotide sequence: TGTGCCCCGCGGGGGCCTCGACCAGAGACCCAGTACTTC. Amino acids: CAPRGPRPETQYF.

The chain links TRBV12-3 or TRBV12-4 to TRBJ1-5, with D unresolved. V lost 3 bases, J lost 7 bases, and 7 bases lay in between. This CDR3 has 12 amino acids. CDR3 nucleotide sequence: TGTGCCAGCAGTTTTAGTTTCCAGCCCCAGCATTTT. It yields the protein CASSFSFQPQHF.

V gene TRBV7-3 combines with J gene TRBJ2-5; 10 nucleotides agree with TRBD2. Germline CDR1 is SGHTA and CDR2 is FQGTGA. This CDR3 is built from 15 residues. Trimming cost V 1 base and J 4 bases; bases outside gene matches: 3. CDR3 in DNA: TGTGCCAGCAGCTTAAACAGCGGGGGGGCAGAGACCCAGTACTTC. Translated: CASSLNSGGAETQYF.

The V and J genes are TRBV7-3 and TRBJ1-1, with D possibly being TRBD1 (5 bases). Trimming shortened V by 5 bases and J by 1 base, and 11 bases separated the two germline ends. CDR1 and CDR2 from the germline V gene are SGHTA and FQGTGA. The CDR3 loop spans 14 amino acids. The CDR3 loop reads CASSPGHANTEAFF. DNA for the CDR3: TGTGCCAGCAGCCCAGGACACGCGAACACTGAAGCTTTCTTT.

The rearrangement links TRBV5-1 to TRBJ1-5, with TRBD1 matching over 7 bases. Germline trimming cut 0 bases from V and 6 bases from J; bases unmatched to any gene: 3. The germline gives CDR1 SGHRS, CDR2 YFSETQ. This CDR3 contains 14 residues. In nucleotides, the CDR3 is TGCGCCAGCAGCTTGGGGGACAGAGGTCAGCCCCAGCATTTT. It yields the protein CASSLGDRGQPQHF.

CDR3 in DNA: TGTGCCAGCGTGCACAGCTATGGCTACACCTTC. Translation gives CASVHSYGYTF. The V gene is TRBV12-3 or TRBV12-4, the J gene TRBJ1-2; D not certain. The germline V and J ends were trimmed by 8 bases and 4 bases, with 8 bases remaining between them. The CDR3 is 11 residues long.

The chain joins TRBV5-1 to TRBJ2-2; 8 bases agree with TRBD2. Germline trimming cut 4 bases from V and 3 bases from J; bases unmatched to any gene: 8. CDR1 and CDR2 (germline): SGHRS, YFSETQ. The CDR3 totals 16 residues. In nucleotides, the CDR3 is TGCGCCAGCAGCCCCCGCGGGGGGCAGTACACCGGGGAGCTGTTTTTT. Protein sequence: CASSPRGGQYTGELFF.

The genes are TRBV14 and TRBJ1-2; tentatively, D is TRBD1 (6 bases). With 4 bases removed from V and 4 bases from J, the gap between germline ends came to 10 bases. The CDR3 runs to 13 residues. The germline gives CDR1 SGHDN, CDR2 FVKESK. Written as DNA, the CDR3 is TGTGCCAGCAGCCCGAGGGGGGTCTATGGCTACACCTTC. Amino acid sequence: CASSPRGVYGYTF.

The chain joins TRBV10-3 to TRBJ1-2; the D is unclear. The CDR3 loop spans 14 amino acids. The germline V gene has CDR1 ENHRY and CDR2 SYGVKD. V lost 7 bases and J 2 bases, leaving 14 bases between the germline ends. CDR3 loop: CAITTGGQNYGYTF. CDR3 DNA sequence: TGTGCCATCACGACGGGAGGGCAGAACTATGGCTACACCTTC.

Points on this clone: This sample includes further DNA sequences coding for the same CDR3. V gene TRBV9 combines with J gene TRBJ2-7; TRBD2 is a possible D gene (6 bases). V was shortened by 1 base and J by 1 base, with 9 bases between the two germline ends. Germline V CDR1 and CDR2: SGDLS, YYNGEE. This CDR3 has 14 amino acids. The CDR3 here is CASSVRGGSYEQYF. CDR3 in DNA: TGTGCCAGCAGCGTACGTGGGGGGTCCTACGAGCAGTACTTC. The full variable domain, completed using reference TRBV9 and TRBJ2-7, is DSGVTQTPKHLITATGQRVTLRCSPRSGDLSVYWYQQSLDQGLQFLIQYYNGEERAKGNILERFSAQQFPDLHSELNLSSLELGDSALYFCASSVRGGSYEQYFGPGTRLTVT.